These 24 T cell receptor beta chains were sequenced from one sample in a study of molecular identifiers for immune sequencing clone quantification. Each CDR3 protein gets one entry after TCRdb re-called the PCR reads with MiXCR. The sample lists under 600,000 distinct CDR3 sequences; about 21% were seen once. Sequences were obtained from naive CD8+ T cells from blood, with Jurkat cell RNA spiked in. The subset here: FACS-sorted CD8+CD4-CCR7+CD45RA+ naive T cells. The receptor source for this set is a human donor in good health. Some libraries in this study had Jurkat cell RNA spiked in.

This clonotype was observed a few times. The CDR3 DNA is TGCGCCAGCAGCCAAGAGTACGTAGGGTACAATGAGCAGTTCTTC. It translates to CASSQEYVGYNEQFF. The rearrangement uses TRBV4-3 and TRBJ2-1; D not certain. CDR3 length equals 15 residues. Trimming shortened V by 0 bases and J by 4 bases, and 10 bases separated the two germline ends. Germline CDR1 LGHNA, CDR2 YSLEER.

Details on this clonotype: A much larger clone sits a single nucleotide away, making a read error possible. The chain links TRBV29-1 to TRBJ2-5, with 10 bases fitting TRBD2. The germline CDR1 and CDR2 sequences are SQVTM and ANQGSEA. The CDR3 has 14 residues. The ends lost 3 bases at V and 4 bases at J; junction bases unmatched: 5. The CDR3 region has the DNA TGCAGCGTTGAGTTAGCGGGGGGCCGAGAGACCCAGTACTTC. This gives the protein CSVELAGGRETQYF. Drawing the rest from reference TRBV29-1 and TRBJ2-5, the complete variable domain is SAVISQKPSRDICQRGTSLTIQCQVDSQVTMMFWYRQQPGQSLTLIATANQGSEATYESGFVIDKFPISRPNLTFSTLTVSNMSPEDSSIYLCSVELAGGRETQYFGPGTRLLVL.

This clonotype was observed a few times. The J gene is TRBJ2-1, the V gene TRBV9; possible D gene TRBD2, 5 bases. Trimming took 1 base from V and 1 from J, leaving 9 bases between them. Germline V lookup: CDR1 SGDLS, CDR2 YYNGEE. This CDR3 spans 15 amino acids. This CDR3 reads CASSVWENSYNEQFF. CDR3 nucleotides: TGTGCCAGCAGCGTATGGGAGAATTCCTACAATGAGCAGTTCTTC.

This clonotype was observed a few times. The rearrangement links TRBV20-1 to TRBJ1-2, with 7 bases fitting TRBD1. In germline, CDR1 is DFQATT, CDR2 SNEGSKA (reference sequence). With 6 bases clipped from V and 7 bases from J, the junction kept 14 bases outside the gene matches. The CDR3 runs to 14 residues. DNA for the CDR3: TGCAGTGCCAATACCCGGGAGGGGGCCGGTGGCTACACCTTC. This encodes CSANTREGAGGYTF.

This clonotype came up many times. The V call is TRBV7-8, the J call TRBJ2-3; D is unresolved. The CDR3 length is 15 residues. The germline gives CDR1 SGHVS, CDR2 FQNEAQ. Trimming took off 5 bases at V and 2 bases at J, with 14 bases between the two ends. The CDR3 nucleotides are TGTGCCAGCAGCCTAGTGGGCAGAAACACAGATACGCAGTATTTT. Protein product: CASSLVGRNTDTQYF.

The genes are TRBV28 and TRBJ2-1, with TRBD2 matching over 9 bases. The J segment lost 8 bases and the V segment lost 8 bases, leaving 13 bases of the junction unmatched. Germline CDR1 MDHEN, CDR2 SYDVKM. CDR3 length: 15 amino acids. The DNA of the CDR3 is TGTGCCAGCTCGAACTCAGTAGCGGGAGTCGATGAGCAGTTCTTC. Translation: CASSNSVAGVDEQFF.

A few counts support this clonotype. The CDR3 spells CASSQDPSGRASGKLFF. In nucleotides, the CDR3 is TGCGCCAGCAGCCAAGACCCATCGGGTAGGGCGAGCGGGAAACTGTTTTTT. The rearrangement links TRBV4-3 to TRBJ1-4; D not resolved. Deletions cut 0 bases from V and 11 bases from J, with 22 bases between. CDR3 length: 17 residues. The germline V gene encodes CDR1 LGHNA and CDR2 YSLEER.

The rearrangement uses TRBV6-2 or TRBV6-3 and TRBJ2-1; 7 bases fit TRBD2. The V gene's germline CDR1 is MNHEY and CDR2 SVGEGT. This CDR3 is 16 amino acids long. Unmatched junction bases numbered 6, after V lost 0 bases and J lost 4 bases. The DNA for the CDR3 is TGTGCCAGCAGTTACTCGATTCTAGCGGAGTACAATGAGCAGTTCTTC. Translation gives CASSYSILAEYNEQFF.

This clonotype occurred a few times. The rearrangement links TRBV7-2 to TRBJ2-7; D perhaps matches TRBD2 (6 bases). Looked up from germline, CDR1 is SGHTA and CDR2 is FQGNSA. Trimming removed 0 bases at V and 2 bases at J, with 14 bases between. CDR3 length: 16 residues. CDR3 amino acids: CASSLALRDPTYEQYF. The CDR3 nucleotides are TGTGCCAGCAGCTTAGCTTTGCGGGATCCCACCTACGAGCAGTACTTC.

The V call is TRBV4-3, the J call TRBJ2-5; no definite D call. Germline CDR1 LGHNA, CDR2 YSLEER. The CDR3 runs 13 residues. V lost 1 base and J 4 bases, leaving 7 bases between the germline ends. The chain's CDR3 is CASSQGVAETQYF. The CDR3 coding sequence is TGCGCCAGCAGCCAAGGGGTGGCAGAGACCCAGTACTTC.

This clonotype was picked up a small number of times. The rearrangement joins TRBV7-8 to TRBJ1-5; no clear D. Trimming shortened V by 6 bases and J by 7 bases, and 16 bases separated the two germline ends. The CDR3 is made up of 14 amino acids. Germline V gene lookup returns CDR1 SGHVS and CDR2 FQNEAQ. The CDR3 sequence is CASSPTRLGQPQHF. The CDR3 DNA reads as TGTGCCAGCAGTCCTACTCGATTGGGGCAGCCCCAGCATTTT.

This clonotype came up many times. This sequence joins TRBV6-6 and TRBJ2-7; a weak D match, TRBD1 (6 bases). V was clipped by 2 bases and J by 3 bases, with 23 bases between them. Germline V CDR1 and CDR2: MNHNY, SVGAGI (reference sequence). The CDR3 consists of 18 residues. CDR3 in amino acids: CASSYPGANGAPYYEQYF. The CDR3 DNA reads TGTGCCAGCAGTTACCCAGGGGCGAACGGGGCCCCGTACTACGAGCAGTACTTC.

This clonotype came up a few times. This may arise from a read error, as a much more abundant clone is one base away. The CDR3 region is CASSGTAGELFF. CDR3 in DNA: TGTGCCAGCAGCGGGACAGCCGGGGAGCTGTTTTTT. The chain employs TRBV7-6 and TRBJ2-2; 7 bases are a match to TRBD1. The V segment lost 5 bases and the J segment 6 bases; nucleotides outside the gene matches: 0. CDR3 size: 12 residues. Germline CDR1 is SGHVS and CDR2 is FNYEAQ.

The table lists this clonotype with many counts. The chain couples TRBV4-2 to TRBJ2-7; the match to TRBD2 covers 9 bases. This CDR3 is 16 amino acids long. Germline CDR1 LGHNA, CDR2 YNFKEQ. Trimming cost V 1 base and J 2 bases; bases outside gene matches: 6. This CDR3 is CASSQVTSGPTYEQYF. CDR3 DNA: TGTGCCAGCAGCCAAGTCACTAGCGGGCCCACCTACGAGCAGTACTTC.

A note on this clonotype: Since a much larger clone is just one base distant, this may be a read error. The chain employs TRBV4-3 and TRBJ2-1; 8 nucleotides agree with TRBD2. This CDR3 is 16 amino acids long. V lost 0 bases to trimming and J lost 14 bases; unmatched junction nucleotides: 15. Germline V gene lookup returns CDR1 LGHNA and CDR2 YSLEER. CDR3 amino acids: CASSQDREEAGETEFF. The CDR3 DNA is TGCGCCAGCAGCCAAGATAGAGAAGAAGCGGGGGAGACTGAGTTCTTC.

The V and J genes are TRBV3-1 and TRBJ2-1; D gene ambiguous. The germline V and J ends were trimmed by 1 base and 2 bases, with 9 bases remaining between them. The germline gives CDR1 LGHDT, CDR2 YNNKEL (reference sequence). The CDR3 contains 15 residues. For the CDR3, the DNA is TGTGCCAGCAGCCAAGTAGGGCACCCCTACAATGAGCAGTTCTTC. It encodes CASSQVGHPYNEQFF.

Remarks on this clonotype: A much larger clone differs from this one at a single base, so this may be a read error. The chain has TRBV7-9 and TRBJ2-3, with 14 bases identical to TRBD2. The junction had 13 bases not matched to a gene; V was cut back by 5 bases and J by 6 bases. In germline, CDR1 is SEHNR, CDR2 FQNEAQ (reference sequence). There are 18 residues in the CDR3. This CDR3 reads CASSHKRGLAGEEDTQYF. The CDR3 coding sequence is TGTGCCAGCAGCCATAAAAGGGGACTAGCGGGAGAGGAGGATACGCAGTATTTT. The full variable domain, its missing parts supplied by reference TRBV7-9 and TRBJ2-3, is DTGVSQNPRHKITKRGQNVTFRCDPISEHNRLYWYRQTLGQGPEFLTYFQNEAQLEKSRLLSDRFSAERPKGSFSTLEIQRTEQGDSAMYLCASSHKRGLAGEEDTQYFGPGTRLTVL.

This clonotype was picked up many times. This sequence joins TRBV5-6 and TRBJ1-4; no clear D gene. The CDR3 contains 14 residues. Looked up from germline, CDR1 is SGHDT and CDR2 is YYEEEE. Trimming shortened V by 4 bases and J by 4 bases, and 11 bases separated the two germline ends. The DNA for the CDR3 is TGTGCCAGCAGCCACGGGAACAGTAATGAAAAACTGTTTTTT. It translates to CASSHGNSNEKLFF.

This clonotype was seen more than once but under ten times. The chain employs TRBV6-5 and TRBJ1-1, with TRBD1 identical over 7 bases. The J segment lost 4 bases and the V segment lost 0 bases, leaving 2 bases of the junction unmatched. This CDR3 has 14 amino acids. Germline lookup yields CDR1 MNHEY and CDR2 SVGAGI. CDR3 amino acids: CASSYSTGRTEAFF. The DNA for the CDR3 is TGTGCCAGCAGTTACTCGACAGGGCGCACTGAAGCTTTCTTT.

This clonotype was observed many times. The J gene is TRBJ2-7, the V gene TRBV4-2; D may match TRBD1 or TRBD2 (5 bases each). There are 15 residues in the CDR3. Germline CDR1 is LGHNA and CDR2 is YNFKEQ. V was trimmed by 0 bases and J by 2 bases, leaving 11 bases between them. CDR3 region: CASSQDSGQAYEQYF. Written as DNA, the CDR3 is TGTGCCAGCAGCCAAGATTCGGGGCAAGCCTACGAGCAGTACTTC.

Remarks on this clonotype: This may stem from a read error, because a much larger clone lies one nucleotide away. The chain joins TRBV20-1 to TRBJ2-7; TRBD1 aligns across 9 bases. Germline V gives CDR1 DFQATT, CDR2 SNEGSKA (reference sequence). The CDR3 totals 13 residues. V gave up 5 bases and J gave up 4 bases; unmatched junction bases: 6. For the CDR3, the DNA is TGCAGTGCTCGACCCGGGACAGGGTACGAGCAGTACTTC. It yields the protein CSARPGTGYEQYF.

The CDR3 region is CASGNGYNEQFF. The CDR3 region has the DNA TGTGCCAGTGGGAATGGGTACAATGAGCAGTTCTTC. This chain uses TRBV19 with TRBJ2-1; D call uncertain. The germline gives CDR1 LNHDA, CDR2 SQIVND (reference sequence). V lost 8 bases and J lost 4, with 9 bases in between. This CDR3 contains 12 residues. Full variable domain (rest looked up from reference TRBV19 and TRBJ2-1): DGGITQSPKYLFRKEGQNVTLSCEQNLNHDAMYWYRQDPGQGLRLIYYSQIVNDFQKGDIAEGYSVSREKKESFPLTVTSAQKNPTAFYLCASGNGYNEQFFGPGTRLTVL.

This clonotype was found many times. V and J are TRBV21-1 and TRBJ1-1. TRBV21-1 is flagged as a pseudogene. The CDR3 has 23 amino acids. The CDR3 DNA reads as TGTGCCAGCAGCCCGGACAAGCACTCTTGTAAGGTTCCGGTAACGGGTACGAACACTGAAGCTTTCTTT. Its protein product is CASSPDKHSCKVPVTGTNTEAFF.

This clonotype has a handful of counts. The V call is TRBV27, the J call TRBJ2-2, with D perhaps given as TRBD1 or TRBD2 (5 bases each). CDR1 is MNHEY, CDR2 SMNVEV, per germline (reference sequence). Trimming shortened V by 6 bases and J by 7 bases, and 12 bases separated the two germline ends. There are 13 residues in the CDR3. The DNA of the CDR3 is TGTGCCAGCAGGGTAGGGGCGGGCGGGGAGCTGTTTTTT. It specifies CASRVGAGGELFF.